This TCR beta chain is from a study of Tregs in tolerant kidney transplant recipients (dated 2019 in TCRdb). In terms of the full investigation: Before combined kidney and bone marrow transplantation, this study identified donor-specific regulatory T cells using TCRbeta sequencing and then followed those same cells after transplant. Several methods of expanding Tregs specific for an allogeneic donor were compared by TCRbeta repertoire sequencing in a few healthy controls. Broader findings and caveats from the paper: Biological reproducibility was not directly addressed, though technical replication error appeared minimal. Expanding Tregs with activated donor B cells appeared to identify the most biologically relevant and donor-specific TCRbeta repertoire. The study was constrained by small patient numbers, and validation of the findings is required in larger populations and under other immunosuppression protocols.

Unstimulated Tregs (CD4+CD25+CD127-), CD4+ non-Tregs (CD4+CD25-), CD4 and CD8 cells were FACS-sorted from thawed PBMCs. Healthy control blood came either as purchased buffy coats or from healthy volunteers. Healthy control blood was processed to PBMCs by Ficoll density gradient and cryopreserved, and patient PBMCs were collected before and after transplant. In regard to this clone: What this receptor recognizes is not known. One base away there is no much larger clone; base qualities are not given.

For TCRbeta CDR3 sequencing, genomic DNA from the sorted cells was extracted using the QIAGEN DNeasy Blood and Tissue Kit. Through immunoSEQ, high-throughput TCRbeta CDR3 sequencing was done commercially, including PCR amplification with internal controls and bias correction. The original pipeline was this. Unique productive TCRbeta sequences were defined by CDR3 nucleotide sequence where primers matched, and otherwise by CDR3 amino acid sequence together with Vbeta and Jbeta genes. As a correction for sorting error, sequences shared between sorted populations at a frequency ratio of 2:1 or less were discarded, and the remaining shared sequences were assigned to the higher population. A sequence was defined as donor-reactive if the sequence was expanded at least 5-fold in CFSE-low cells compared with unstimulated cells and had a frequency of at least 0.01% in CFSE-low cells. Repertoire divergence was quantified by Jensen-Shannon divergence using the top 100 TCRbeta sequences ranked by frequency. For any sample with multiple sequencing runs, sorting error was corrected in each run separately before the runs were pooled. TCRdb mirrors the immuneACCESS table, restricted to in-frame sequences. Some clones are absent from its copies; in checked studies, under half trace to an unresolved V gene, and the reason for the others is unknown. V and J calls and clone size are as listed in that table; D and trimming were resolved from the DNA. This sample comprises some 240,000 clones, around 82% of them detected only once. The ten largest clones capture around 0.6% of the sample.

Cut back by 6 bases and 3 bases, the V and J ends lie 9 bases apart. CDR1 and CDR2, looked up from the germline V gene, are MNHEY and SVGAGI. The CDR3 spans 13 residues, from the cysteine through the phenylalanine. The retained sequence is limited to the CDR3, 39 bases, with the frame set at the first base. This sequence uses TRBV6-5 and TRBJ1-5, with the D gene uncertain. The material sequenced was CD4+ T cells from blood. The sequence was obtained from a human donor in good health. The nucleotide sequence reads TGTGCCAGCAGGGCGCAGTCCAATCAGCCCCAGCATTTT. Its protein is CASRAQSNQPQHF.